The TCR beta chain described here comes from a study of T cell responses to AZD1222 COVID-19 vaccine. Study-wide points: The study found Spike-specific TCR breadth and depth rose after two AZD1222 doses.

Germline assignment: CDR1 MNHEY and CDR2 SVGAGI. Trimming removed 0 bases from V and 0 bases from J, with 8 bases in between. The CDR3 has 15 residues. Worth noting for this clone: Its specificity is unknown. This same CDR3 is encoded by further DNA sequences in the sample.

TCRdb's copy holds only in-frame clones and misses some; the assay was immunoSEQ multiplex PCR. The table lists under 200,000 clones, about nine tenths of them singletons, with more than 1.3% in the top ten. The receptor's source is an adult in good health. This chain joins TRBV6-5 and TRBJ1-1; D remains ambiguous. Specimen: peripheral blood, collected on day 0 of AZD1222 vaccination. The CDR3 reads CASSYSRGMNTEAFF. The CDR3 region has the DNA TGTGCCAGCAGTTACTCACGGGGTATGAACACTGAAGCTTTCTTT.